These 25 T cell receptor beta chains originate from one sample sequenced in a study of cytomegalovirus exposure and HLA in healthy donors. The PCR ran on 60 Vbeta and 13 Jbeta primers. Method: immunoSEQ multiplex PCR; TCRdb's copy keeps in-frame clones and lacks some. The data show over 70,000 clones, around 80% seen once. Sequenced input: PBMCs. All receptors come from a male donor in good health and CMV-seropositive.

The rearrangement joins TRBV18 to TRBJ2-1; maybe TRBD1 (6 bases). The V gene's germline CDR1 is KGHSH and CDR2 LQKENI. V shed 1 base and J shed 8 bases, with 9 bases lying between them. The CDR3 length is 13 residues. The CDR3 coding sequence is TGTGCCAGCTCACCACAACAGGGTGATGAGCAGTTCTTC. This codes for CASSPQQGDEQFF.

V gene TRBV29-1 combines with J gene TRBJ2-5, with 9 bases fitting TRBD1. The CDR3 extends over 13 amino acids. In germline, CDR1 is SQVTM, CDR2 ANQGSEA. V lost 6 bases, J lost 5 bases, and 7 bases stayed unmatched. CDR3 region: CSVGTGMFETQYF. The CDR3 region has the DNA TGCAGCGTAGGGACAGGGATGTTTGAGACCCAGTACTTC.

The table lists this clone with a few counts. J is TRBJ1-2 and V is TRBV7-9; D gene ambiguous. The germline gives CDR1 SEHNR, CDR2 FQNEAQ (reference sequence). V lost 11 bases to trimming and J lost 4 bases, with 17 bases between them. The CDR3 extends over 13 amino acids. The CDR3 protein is CAVGGLGSYGYTF. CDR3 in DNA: TGTGCCGTGGGAGGGTTAGGCAGCTATGGCTACACCTTC.

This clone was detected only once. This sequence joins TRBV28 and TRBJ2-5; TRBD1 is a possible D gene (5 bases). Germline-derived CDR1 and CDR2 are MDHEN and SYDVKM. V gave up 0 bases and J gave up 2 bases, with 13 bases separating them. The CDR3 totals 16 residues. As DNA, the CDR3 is TGTGCCAGCAGTTTATGGATGCCAGGGCGGCAAGAGACCCAGTACTTC. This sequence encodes CASSLWMPGRQETQYF.

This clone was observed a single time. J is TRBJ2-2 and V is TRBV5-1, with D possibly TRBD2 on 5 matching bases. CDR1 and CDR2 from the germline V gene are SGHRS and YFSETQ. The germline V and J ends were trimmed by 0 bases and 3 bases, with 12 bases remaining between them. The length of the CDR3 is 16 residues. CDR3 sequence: CASSLEVLRDTGELFF. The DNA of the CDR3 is TGCGCCAGCAGCTTGGAGGTATTGCGGGACACCGGGGAGCTGTTTTTT.

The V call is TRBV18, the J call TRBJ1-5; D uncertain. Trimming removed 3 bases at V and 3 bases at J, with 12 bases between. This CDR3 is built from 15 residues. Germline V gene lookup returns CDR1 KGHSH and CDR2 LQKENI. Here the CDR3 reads CASSPSVSNNQPQHF. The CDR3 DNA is TGTGCCAGCTCACCGAGTGTGTCAAACAATCAGCCCCAGCATTTT.

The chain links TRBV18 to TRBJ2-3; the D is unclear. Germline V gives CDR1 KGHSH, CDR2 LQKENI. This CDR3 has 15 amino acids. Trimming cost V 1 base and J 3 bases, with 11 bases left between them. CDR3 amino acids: CASSPLAVRTDTQYF. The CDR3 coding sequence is TGTGCCAGCTCACCACTAGCAGTTAGAACAGATACGCAGTATTTT.

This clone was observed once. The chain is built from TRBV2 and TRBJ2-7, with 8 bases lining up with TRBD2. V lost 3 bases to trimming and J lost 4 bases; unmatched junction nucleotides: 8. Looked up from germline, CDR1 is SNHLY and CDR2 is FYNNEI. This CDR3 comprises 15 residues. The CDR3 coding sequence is TGTGCCAGCAGTGATTTGTTTAGCGGGACATACGAGCAGTACTTC. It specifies CASSDLFSGTYEQYF.

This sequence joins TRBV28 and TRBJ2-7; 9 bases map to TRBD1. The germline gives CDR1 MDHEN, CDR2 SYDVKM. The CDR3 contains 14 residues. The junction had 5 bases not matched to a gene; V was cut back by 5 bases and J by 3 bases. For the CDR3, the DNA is TGTGCCAGCAGTACAGGGGGCGGATACTACGAGCAGTACTTC. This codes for CASSTGGGYYEQYF.

The CDR3 bases are TGTGCCAGCAGTTACTCCATGGGGCGTAGCACCGGGGAGCTGTTTTTT. Translating gives CASSYSMGRSTGELFF. The V gene is TRBV6-5, the J gene TRBJ2-2; D possibly corresponds to TRBD1 (5 bases). Germline V gene data show CDR1 as MNHEY and CDR2 as SVGAGI. The CDR3 runs to 16 residues. V lost 0 bases to trimming and J lost 4 bases, with 12 bases between them.

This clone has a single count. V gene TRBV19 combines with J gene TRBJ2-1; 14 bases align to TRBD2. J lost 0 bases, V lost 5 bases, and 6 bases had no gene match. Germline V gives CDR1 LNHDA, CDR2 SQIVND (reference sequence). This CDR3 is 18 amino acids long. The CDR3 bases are TGTGCCAGTAGTCTGGGACTAGCGGGAGTGAGCTCCTACAATGAGCAGTTCTTC. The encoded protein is CASSLGLAGVSSYNEQFF.

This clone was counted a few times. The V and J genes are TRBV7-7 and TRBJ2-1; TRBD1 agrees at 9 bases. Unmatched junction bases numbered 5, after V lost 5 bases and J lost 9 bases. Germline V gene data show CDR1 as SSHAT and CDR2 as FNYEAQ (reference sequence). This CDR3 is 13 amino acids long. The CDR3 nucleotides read TGTGCCAGCAGCGTAAGACAGGGGGGTGAGCAGTTCTTC. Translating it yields CASSVRQGGEQFF.

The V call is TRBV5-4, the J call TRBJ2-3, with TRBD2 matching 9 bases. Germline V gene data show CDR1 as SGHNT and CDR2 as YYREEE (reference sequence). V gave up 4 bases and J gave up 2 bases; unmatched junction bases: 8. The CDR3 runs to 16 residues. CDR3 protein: CASSPRLAESTDTQYF. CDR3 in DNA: TGTGCCAGCAGCCCACGACTAGCGGAATCCACAGATACGCAGTATTTT. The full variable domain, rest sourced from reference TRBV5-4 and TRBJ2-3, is ETGVTQSPTHLIKTRGQQVTLRCSSQSGHNTVSWYQQALGQGPQFIFQYYREEENGRGNFPPRFSGLQFPNYSSELNVNALELDDSALYLCASSPRLAESTDTQYFGPGTRLTVL.

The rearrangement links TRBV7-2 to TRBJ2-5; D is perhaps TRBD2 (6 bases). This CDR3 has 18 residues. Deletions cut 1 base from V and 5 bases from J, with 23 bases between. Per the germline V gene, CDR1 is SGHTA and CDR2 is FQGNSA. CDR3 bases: TGTGCCAGCAGCTTAGTAAGGGGACTTTTTCAATCGCGGGAGACCCAGTACTTC. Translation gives CASSLVRGLFQSRETQYF.

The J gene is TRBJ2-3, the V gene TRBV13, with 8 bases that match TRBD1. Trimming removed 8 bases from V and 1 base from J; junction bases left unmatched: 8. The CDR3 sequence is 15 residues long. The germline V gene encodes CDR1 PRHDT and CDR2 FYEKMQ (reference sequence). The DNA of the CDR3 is TGTGCCAGCCGCCTGTCGGGACAGGGCACAGATACGCAGTATTTT. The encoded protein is CASRLSGQGTDTQYF.

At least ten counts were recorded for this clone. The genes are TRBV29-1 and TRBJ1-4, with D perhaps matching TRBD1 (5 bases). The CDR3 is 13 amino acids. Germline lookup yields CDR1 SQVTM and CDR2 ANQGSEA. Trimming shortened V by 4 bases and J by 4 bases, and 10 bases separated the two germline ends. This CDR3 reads CSVGDSGNEKLFF. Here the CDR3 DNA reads TGCAGCGTTGGGGACTCGGGTAATGAAAAACTGTTTTTT.

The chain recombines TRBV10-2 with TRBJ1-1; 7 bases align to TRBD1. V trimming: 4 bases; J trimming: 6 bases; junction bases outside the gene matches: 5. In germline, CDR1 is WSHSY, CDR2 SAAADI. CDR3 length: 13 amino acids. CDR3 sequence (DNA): TGCGCCAGCAGTGGAGTCAGGGGGGCTGAAGCTTTCTTT. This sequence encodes CASSGVRGAEAFF.

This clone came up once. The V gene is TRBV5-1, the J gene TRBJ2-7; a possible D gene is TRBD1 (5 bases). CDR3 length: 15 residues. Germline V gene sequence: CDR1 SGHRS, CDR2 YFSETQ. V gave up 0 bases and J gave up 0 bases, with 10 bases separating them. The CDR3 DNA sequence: TGCGCCAGCAGCTTGGAGGGGCGAGCCTCCTACGAGCAGTACTTC. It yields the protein CASSLEGRASYEQYF.

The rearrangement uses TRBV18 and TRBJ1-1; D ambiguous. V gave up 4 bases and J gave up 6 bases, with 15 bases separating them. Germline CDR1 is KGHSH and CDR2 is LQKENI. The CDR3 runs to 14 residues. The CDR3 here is CASSQTGGTAEAFF. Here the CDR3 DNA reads TGTGCCAGCTCACAAACGGGTGGTACGGCTGAAGCTTTCTTT.

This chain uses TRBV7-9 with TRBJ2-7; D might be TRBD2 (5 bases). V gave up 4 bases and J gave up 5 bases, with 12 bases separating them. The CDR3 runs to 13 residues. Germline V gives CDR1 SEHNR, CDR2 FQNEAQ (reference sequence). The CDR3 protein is CASSSRGSHEQYF. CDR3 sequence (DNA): TGTGCCAGCAGCTCCCGCGGGTCGCACGAGCAGTACTTC.

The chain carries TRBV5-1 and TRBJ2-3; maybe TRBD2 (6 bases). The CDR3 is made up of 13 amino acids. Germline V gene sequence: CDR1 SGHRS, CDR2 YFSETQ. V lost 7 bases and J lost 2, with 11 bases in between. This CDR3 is CASRREYTDTQYF. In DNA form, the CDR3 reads TGCGCCAGCCGGAGGGAGTACACAGATACGCAGTATTTT.

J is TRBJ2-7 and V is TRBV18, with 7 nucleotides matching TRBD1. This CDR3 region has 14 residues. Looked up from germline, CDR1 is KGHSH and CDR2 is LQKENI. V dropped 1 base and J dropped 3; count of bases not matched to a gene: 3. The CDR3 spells CASSPRDSFYEQYF. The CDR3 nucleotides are TGTGCCAGCTCACCACGGGACAGCTTCTACGAGCAGTACTTC.

DNA of the CDR3: TGTGCCAGCAGTGAAAGGGGGCTAGCGGGGAACACCGGGGAGCTGTTTTTT. This codes for CASSERGLAGNTGELFF. The chain is built from TRBV6-1 and TRBJ2-2, with D possibly being TRBD2 (8 bases). The germline CDR1 and CDR2 sequences are MNHNS and SASEGT. The V gene lost 2 bases and the J gene lost 1 base, with 14 bases spanning the gap. The CDR3 has 17 residues.

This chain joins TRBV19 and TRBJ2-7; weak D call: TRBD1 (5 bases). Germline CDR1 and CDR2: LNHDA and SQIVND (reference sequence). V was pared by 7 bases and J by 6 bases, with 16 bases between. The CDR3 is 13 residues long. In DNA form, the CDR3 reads TGTGCCAGTACGAGGCAGGGATCGAGCGAGCAGTACTTC. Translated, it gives CASTRQGSSEQYF.

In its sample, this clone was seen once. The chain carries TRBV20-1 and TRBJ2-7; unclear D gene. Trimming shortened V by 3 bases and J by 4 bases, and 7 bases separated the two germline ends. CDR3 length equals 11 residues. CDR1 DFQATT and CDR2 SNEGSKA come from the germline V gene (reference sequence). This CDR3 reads CSARTRYEQYF. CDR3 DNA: TGCAGTGCTAGGACACGGTACGAGCAGTACTTC.